Shown below are 10 T cell receptor beta chains from a single sample sequenced in a study of PD-1 blockade in classical Hodgkin lymphoma. Assay used: immunoSEQ multiplex PCR; TCRdb lists only in-frame clones, some missing. The table records roughly 38,000 clones, roughly nine tenths of them present only once. Every patient had relapsed following autologous stem cell transplantation, and cohorts differed in brentuximab vedotin exposure. Sequences were derived from peripheral blood mononuclear cells (PBMCs), sampled before the second cycle of nivolumab. These receptors all stem from a human donor with classical Hodgkin lymphoma.

CDR3: CASSLSSTDTQYF. The CDR3 DNA follows: TGTGCCAGCAGTTTGTCTAGCACAGATACGCAGTATTTT. V gene TRBV27 combines with J gene TRBJ2-3; D is undetermined. The CDR3 spans 13 residues. In germline, CDR1 is MNHEY, CDR2 SMNVEV (reference sequence). The V end lost 3 bases, the J end lost 0 bases, and 4 bases lay between the germline ends.

The chain combines TRBV27 with TRBJ2-3, with 8 nucleotides matching TRBD2. CDR1 is MNHEY, CDR2 SMNVEV, per germline (reference sequence). Trimming took 0 bases from V and 4 from J; bases not matched to a gene: 9. The CDR3 runs 17 residues. The CDR3 nucleotides are TGTGCCAGCAGTTTATCTCGGACGGGAGGGCGATCAGATACGCAGTATTTT. It is translated as CASSLSRTGGRSDTQYF.

CDR3 sequence reads: CASSQGGQLNYGYTF. Written as DNA, the CDR3 is TGCGCCAGCAGCCAGGGGGGACAGCTTAACTATGGCTACACCTTC. The chain recombines TRBV4-1 with TRBJ1-2, with 7 bases lining up with TRBD1. Germline V CDR1 and CDR2: MGHRA, YSYEKL. The CDR3 is made up of 15 amino acids. The V gene end was trimmed by 3 bases and the J gene end by 1 base; junction bases not matched to a gene: 5.

V and J are TRBV27 and TRBJ1-2; the match to TRBD1 covers 9 bases. The germline V gene has CDR1 MNHEY and CDR2 SMNVEV (reference sequence). The CDR3 loop spans 14 amino acids. V dropped 4 bases and J dropped 6; count of bases not matched to a gene: 6. The CDR3 loop reads CASSSSQGAHGYTF. The CDR3 DNA reads TGTGCCAGCAGTTCATCACAGGGGGCGCATGGCTACACCTTC.

This clone was seen only once. The chain uses TRBV4-1 and TRBJ1-4, with a possible D match to TRBD1 (6 bases). The V end lost 4 bases, the J end lost 0 bases, and 12 bases lay between the germline ends. The CDR3 runs to 16 residues. CDR1 is MGHRA, CDR2 YSYEKL, per germline. The CDR3 DNA reads TGCGCCAGCAGCCTAGAGGGGGGGGCAACTAATGAAAAACTGTTTTTT. This gives the protein CASSLEGGATNEKLFF.

V usage is TRBV11-2 and J usage is TRBJ2-5, with D perhaps TRBD2 (5 bases). The CDR3 has 16 amino acids. The V end was cut by 1 base, the J end by 5 bases, with 17 bases between. Looked up from germline, CDR1 is SGHAT and CDR2 is FQNNGV. In nucleotides, the CDR3 is TGTGCCAGCAGCTTAGGACTCGGACTGACACGCGAGACCCAGTACTTC. The encoded protein is CASSLGLGLTRETQYF.

The chain is built from TRBV28 and TRBJ2-7; D unclear. Germline CDR1 reads MDHEN; CDR2 reads SYDVKM. V lost 2 bases to trimming and J lost 2 bases, with 4 bases between them. This CDR3 is 12 amino acids long. CDR3 coding DNA: TGTGCCAGCAGTTTAGTACCCTACGAGCAGTACTTC. As protein: CASSLVPYEQYF.

V usage is TRBV19 and J usage is TRBJ2-3, with D perhaps matching TRBD1 (5 bases). Between the trimmed V and J ends, which lost 3 bases and 5 bases, there was a span of 9 bases. The CDR3 covers 13 residues. CDR1 is LNHDA and CDR2 is SQIVND in the germline V gene (reference sequence). CDR3 region: CASSIGALDTQYF. The CDR3 region has the DNA TGTGCCAGTAGTATTGGGGCCCTAGATACGCAGTATTTT.

The sample holds a few counts of this clone. The chain employs TRBV7-2 and TRBJ2-2, with TRBD2 identical over 9 bases. V gave up 0 bases and J gave up 4 bases; unmatched junction bases: 3. The CDR3 has 16 amino acids. Germline-derived CDR1 and CDR2 are SGHTA and FQGNSA. CDR3: CASSLAGTSSTGELFF. Written as DNA, the CDR3 is TGTGCCAGCAGCTTAGCGGGGACTAGCAGCACCGGGGAGCTGTTTTTT. Drawing the rest from reference TRBV7-2 and TRBJ2-2, the complete variable domain is GAGVSQSPSNKVTEKGKDVELRCDPISGHTALYWYRQSLGQGLEFLIYFQGNSAPDKSGLPSDRFSAERTGGSVSTLTIQRTQQEDSAVYLCASSLAGTSSTGELFFGEGSRLTVL.

The CDR3 region is CGSPSATSSQETQYF. In DNA, the CDR3 is TGTGGGAGCCCTTCCGCTACATCCAGTCAAGAGACCCAGTACTTC. V is TRBV6-5 and J is TRBJ2-5; no clear D. The CDR3 is made up of 15 amino acids. The germline gives CDR1 MNHEY, CDR2 SVGAGI.